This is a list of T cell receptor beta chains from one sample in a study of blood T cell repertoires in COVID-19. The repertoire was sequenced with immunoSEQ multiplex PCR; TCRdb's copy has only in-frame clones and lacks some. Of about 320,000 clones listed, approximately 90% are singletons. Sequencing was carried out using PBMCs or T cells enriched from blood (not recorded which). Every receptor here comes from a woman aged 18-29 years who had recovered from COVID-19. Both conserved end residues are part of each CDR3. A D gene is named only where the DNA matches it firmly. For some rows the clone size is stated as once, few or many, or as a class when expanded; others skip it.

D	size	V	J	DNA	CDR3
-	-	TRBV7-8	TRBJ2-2	TGTGCCAGCAGCTTAGCGCTAGTTTTGGGGCTGAACACCGGGGAGCTGTTTTTT	CASSLALVLGLNTGELFF
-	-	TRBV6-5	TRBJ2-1	TGTGCCAGCAGTTACCTGGCAGGGCACTACAATGAGCAGTTCTTC	CASSYLAGHYNEQFF
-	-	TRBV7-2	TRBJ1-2	TGTGCCAGCAGCACCAACAGGGCGGGCTACACCTTC	CASSTNRAGYTF
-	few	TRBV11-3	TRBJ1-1	TGTGCCAGCAGCTTAGAACCGGGGGAAGCTTTCTTT	CASSLEPGEAFF
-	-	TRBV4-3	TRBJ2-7	TGCGCCAGCAGCCAAGCAGGGGAAGGCGGGAGACCTTTTTTTTACGAGCAGTACTTC	CASSQAGEGGRPFFYEQYF
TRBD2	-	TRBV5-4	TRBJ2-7	TGTGCCAGCAGCTTGGAGCTAGCGGGAAACTACGAGCAGTACTTC	CASSLELAGNYEQYF
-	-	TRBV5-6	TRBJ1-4	TGTGCCAGCAGCTTGTATGTGAGTCAGGCTGATGAAAAACTGTTTTTT	CASSLYVSQADEKLFF
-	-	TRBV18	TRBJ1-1	TGTGCCAGCTCACGAGGAAAGGGGGACGCGGCCGAAGCTTTCTTT	CASSRGKGDAAEAFF
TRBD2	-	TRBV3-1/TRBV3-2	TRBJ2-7	TGTGCCAGCAGCCGACAGCTAGCGGGAGAGGGGGAGCAGTACTTC	CASSRQLAGEGEQYF
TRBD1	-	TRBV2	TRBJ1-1	TGTGCCAGCAGCGCGACAGGGGTCCCCACTGAAGCTTTCTTT	CASSATGVPTEAFF